The 5 T cell receptor beta chains in this list originate from one sample, sequenced in a study of T cells in Graves' hyperthyroidism and ophthalmopathy. There were TCR beta CDR3 regions amplified from RNA transcripts. The HTBI set primed first-round TCR CDR3 RT-PCR. TCRdb re-called the multiplex PCR reads with MiXCR, one entry per CDR3 protein. The sample yields under 400,000 distinct CDR3 sequences, 21% seen once. Sequenced material: blood. Every receptor here comes from a woman between 50 and 59 years old with Graves' hyperthyroidism.

The sample holds many counts of this clonotype. The V and J genes are TRBV3-1 and TRBJ2-3; D uncertain. The CDR3 is made up of 14 amino acids. V was shortened by 4 bases and J by 4 bases, with 12 bases between the two germline ends. The germline V gene has CDR1 LGHDT and CDR2 YNNKEL (reference sequence). The CDR3 DNA reads as TGTGCCAGCAGCCCTGGCTCGCTCCCAGATACGCAGTATTTT. It yields the protein CASSPGSLPDTQYF.

This clonotype was recorded many times. This CDR3 is CASSFGLVRNEQFF. Here the CDR3 DNA reads TGTGCCAGCAGTTTTGGACTAGTCCGCAATGAGCAGTTCTTC. The chain recombines TRBV28 with TRBJ2-1, with TRBD2 matching over 7 bases. Germline lookup yields CDR1 MDHEN and CDR2 SYDVKM. The CDR3 has 14 amino acids. The V and J ends lost 3 bases and 6 bases, in that order; junction bases with no gene match: 5.

The V gene is TRBV5-1, the J gene TRBJ2-6; 10 nucleotides line up with TRBD2. Trimming took 4 bases from V and 0 from J; bases not matched to a gene: 1. The CDR3 loop spans 16 amino acids. The V gene's germline CDR1 is SGHRS and CDR2 YFSETQ. CDR3 nucleotides: TGCGCCAGCAGCCTAGCGGGAGCCTCTGGGGCCAACGTCCTGACTTTC. Its protein product is CASSLAGASGANVLTF.

This clonotype was observed at least ten times. The gene calls are TRBV27 and TRBJ2-3, with a weak D call TRBD2 (6 bases). CDR1 and CDR2 (germline): MNHEY, SMNVEV (reference sequence). The CDR3 contains 16 residues. With 0 bases removed from V and 3 bases from J, the gap between germline ends came to 13 bases. The CDR3 DNA follows: TGTGCCAGCAGTTTATCGGACTACTGGGGGACAGATACGCAGTATTTT. Translation: CASSLSDYWGTDTQYF.

This clonotype was counted a few times. A junction boundary mismatches the germline segment, possibly from a read error. This rearrangement joins TRBV28 to TRBJ2-7; D possibly corresponds to TRBD1 (6 bases). This CDR3 comprises 15 residues. The germline CDR1 and CDR2 sequences are MDHEN and SYDVKM. The CDR3 here is CASSTTRQDHYEQYF. The CDR3 bases are TGCGCCAGCAGTACCACTAGACAGGATCACTACGAGCAGTACTTC.